Below, 5 T cell receptor beta chains from the same sample are listed, as sequenced in a study of cytomegalovirus exposure and HLA in healthy donors. PCR primers comprised 60 Vbeta and 13 Jbeta primers. Sequencing used immunoSEQ multiplex PCR; TCRdb keeps in-frame clones, though not all of them. This table has about 170,000 clones, around 78% appearing once. Sequencing used PBMCs. Every receptor here comes from a woman aged 25-40 years in good health and CMV-seropositive.

Only one count was recorded for this clone. The V call is TRBV18, the J call TRBJ2-3, with D possibly being TRBD2 (7 bases). Germline-derived CDR1 and CDR2 are KGHSH and LQKENI. Trimming left V 0 bases short and J 3 bases short, with 13 bases between. The CDR3 consists of 16 residues. The CDR3 sequence: CASSPPLGGATDTQYF. The CDR3 region has the DNA TGTGCCAGCTCACCACCGTTGGGGGGGGCAACAGATACGCAGTATTTT.

The chain carries TRBV7-2 and TRBJ2-7; D is ambiguous. The V end was cut by 3 bases, the J end by 2 bases, with 2 bases between. Germline assignment: CDR1 SGHTA and CDR2 FQGNSA. The CDR3 sequence is 11 residues long. CDR3 amino acids: CASSFAYEQYF. The CDR3 DNA reads TGTGCCAGCAGCTTCGCCTACGAGCAGTACTTC.

Here the CDR3 DNA reads TGTGCCAGCAGTACCGCCGCAGGGGGCCAAAATTATGGCTACACCTTC. It is translated as CASSTAAGGQNYGYTF. This sequence joins TRBV28 and TRBJ1-2; 8 bases fit TRBD1. The CDR3 loop spans 16 amino acids. From germline, CDR1 is MDHEN and CDR2 SYDVKM. Trimming at V came to 5 bases and at J to 5 bases, leaving 13 bases not matched to a gene.

The rearrangement uses TRBV5-4 and TRBJ1-2, with D possibly being TRBD1 (5 bases). Deletions cut 5 bases from V and 6 bases from J, with 11 bases between. The CDR3 length is 12 residues. Germline-derived CDR1 and CDR2 are SGHNT and YYREEE (reference sequence). DNA of the CDR3: TGTGCCAGCAGTTCACAGGTCCATGGCTACACCTTC. As protein: CASSSQVHGYTF.

The rearrangement links TRBV7-9 to TRBJ1-2; D not resolved. Looked up from germline, CDR1 is SEHNR and CDR2 is FQNEAQ (reference sequence). This CDR3 is 16 amino acids long. Trimming left V 3 bases short and J 6 bases short, with 20 bases between. CDR3 nucleotide sequence: TGTGCCAGCAGCTTGACTCTGACCGGCTCGCTTAATGGCTACACCTTC. Translated, it gives CASSLTLTGSLNGYTF.